Listed below are T cell receptor beta chains from one sample, sequenced in a study of T cells in Graves' hyperthyroidism and ophthalmopathy. Via MiXCR, TCRdb re-called the multiplex PCR reads, giving one row per CDR3 protein. The table records over 350,000 distinct CDR3 sequences, less than 20% of them present only once. Sequenced material: blood. The receptors here all came from a man younger than 35 with Graves' ophthalmopathy. Both conserved end residues are part of each CDR3. The D gene is left open where the match is weak. Part of the rows lack a size; the others show once, few, many or a class for expanded clones.

TGCAGTGCTCAGGACAGGGGCAATCAGCCCCAGCATTTT	CSAQDRGNQPQHF	TRBJ1-5	TRBV20-1	TRBD1	few
TGTGCCAGCAGCTCACTAGGATACACCGGGGAGCTGTTTTTT	CASSSLGYTGELFF	TRBJ2-2	TRBV7-2	NA	few
TGTGCCAGCAGTGAAGAATACAGGGGAGGGGATAATGGGGAGCAGTTCTTC	CASSEEYRGGDNGEQFF	TRBJ2-1	TRBV2	NA	few
TGCAGTGCGAGGACAGGGGTCAATGAGCAGTTCTTC	CSARTGVNEQFF	TRBJ2-1	TRBV20-1	TRBD1	NA
TGCAGCGAGACTAGCGGGGCGAGCTCCTACAATGAGCAGTTCTTC	CSETSGASSYNEQFF	TRBJ2-1	TRBV20-1	TRBD2	many
TGTGCCAGCAGCTTAGAGGGGACAGGGCCCGAGCAGTACTTC	CASSLEGTGPEQYF	TRBJ2-7	TRBV7-6	TRBD1	few
TGTGCCACGGGACAGGATAATTCACCCCTCCACTTT	CATGQDNSPLHF	TRBJ1-6	TRBV7-9	TRBD1	NA
TGCGCCAGCAGGGGGGATAGCAATCAGCCCCAGCATTTT	CASRGDSNQPQHF	TRBJ1-5	TRBV7-9	TRBD1	NA
TGTGCCAGCATCCCCAGTGCCCGGGCGGGGGCAACCTACGAGCAGTACTTC	CASIPSARAGATYEQYF	TRBJ2-7	TRBV28	NA	NA
TGTGCCAGCTCACTCAGTTCCGAGACGGGGGGGGCCTCAGATACGCAGTATTTT	CASSLSSETGGASDTQYF	TRBJ2-3	TRBV12-3/TRBV12-4	TRBD2	NA
TGTGCCAGCAGCCAAGCCGGACAGGCGGTTGGCTACACCTTC	CASSQAGQAVGYTF	TRBJ1-2	TRBV4-2	TRBD1	NA
TGTGCCACTCGGGACAGGGTGACCTACGAGCAGTACTTC	CATRDRVTYEQYF	TRBJ2-7	TRBV2	TRBD1	NA
TGTGCCAGCGGGAGTTTCATGAACACTGAAGCTTTCTTT	CASGSFMNTEAFF	TRBJ1-1	TRBV27	NA	NA
TGCAGTGCACCTCCGGCGGGGGGTCCCAATGAGCAGTTCTTC	CSAPPAGGPNEQFF	TRBJ2-1	TRBV20-1	TRBD2	NA
TGTGCCAGCAGCAGGGGACTAGCGCGCGAGCAGTACTTC	CASSRGLAREQYF	TRBJ2-7	TRBV5-6	TRBD2	many
TGTGCCAGCAGCCCGCCTAGCGGGGGGGCATCGGGGGAGCTGTTTTTT	CASSPPSGGASGELFF	TRBJ2-2	TRBV7-9	TRBD2	NA
TGTGCCAGCAGCCAGGGGCGTCAGAGTGGCTACACCTTC	CASSQGRQSGYTF	TRBJ1-2	TRBV3-1	NA	many
TGTGCCAGCAGCCAAGATCGAGCTCTTACAGCCGAGCAGTTCTTC	CASSQDRALTAEQFF	TRBJ2-1	TRBV3-1	NA	many
TGTGCCACCAGTGATCCAAGGACAGCATACAATGAGCAGTTCTTC	CATSDPRTAYNEQFF	TRBJ2-1	TRBV24-1	NA	few
TGTGCCAGCAGTTTGCAGCAGGGGGCTTACGAGCAGTACTTC	CASSLQQGAYEQYF	TRBJ2-7	TRBV12-3/TRBV12-4	TRBD1	NA
TGTGCCAGCAGGGTCGGCGGGGGGGCAGACACCGGGGAGCTGTTTTTT	CASRVGGGADTGELFF	TRBJ2-2	TRBV28	TRBD2	few
TGTGCCAGCAGCCCAATGACAGGGCCTAATGAAAAACTGTTTTTT	CASSPMTGPNEKLFF	TRBJ1-4	TRBV3-1	TRBD1	many
TGCGCCAGCAGCTTGATGGGGGATTCGGGTGGCTACACCTTC	CASSLMGDSGGYTF	TRBJ1-2	TRBV5-1	NA	many
TGTGCCAGCAGCGATACTAGCGGGGGCCGCCCGGATACGCAGTATTTT	CASSDTSGGRPDTQYF	TRBJ2-3	TRBV2	TRBD2	many
TGCAGTGCTAGAGACGGGACTAGCGGGGGGGGCACAGATACGCAGTATTTT	CSARDGTSGGGTDTQYF	TRBJ2-3	TRBV20-1	TRBD2	many
TGTGCCACCCGAGGGGCGCCAAATCAGCCCCAGCATTTT	CATRGAPNQPQHF	TRBJ1-5	TRBV19	NA	NA
TGCAGCGTTGCTCGGGACGATGGCCTCGCTGAGCAGTTCTTC	CSVARDDGLAEQFF	TRBJ2-1	TRBV29-1	NA	many
TGCAGTGTCGACAGGGGACTCTCTGGAAACACCATATATTTT	CSVDRGLSGNTIYF	TRBJ1-3	TRBV20-1	TRBD1	few
TGTGCCAGCAGCCAAGATCGACTAGTGACCTACAATGAGCAGTTCTTC	CASSQDRLVTYNEQFF	TRBJ2-1	TRBV3-1	NA	few
TGTGCCAGCGCGGGGGGCGCCAAAAACATTCAGTACTTC	CASAGGAKNIQYF	TRBJ2-4	TRBV27	TRBD2	NA
TGCAGCGTTGTTAGGACAGGGGGCAGGGAGCAGTTCTTC	CSVVRTGGREQFF	TRBJ2-1	TRBV29-1	TRBD1	many
TGTGCCAGCGGCCTGAGCGGGGGGGCCCTTTTTAGCTCCTACAATGAGCAGTTCTTC	CASGLSGGALFSSYNEQFF	TRBJ2-1	TRBV7-3	TRBD2	NA
TGTGCCAGCGGCCAACAGGGGGCGCGGAATGAAAAACTGTTTTTT	CASGQQGARNEKLFF	TRBJ1-4	TRBV3-1	TRBD1	many
TGTGCCAGCAGCTTCGGGACAGGGACCAACGAGCAGTACTTC	CASSFGTGTNEQYF	TRBJ2-7	TRBV5-6	TRBD1	many
TGTGCCAGCCGCGAAATCGGTAGCGCCCGAAAACTGTTTTTT	CASREIGSARKLFF	TRBJ1-4	TRBV12-3/TRBV12-4	NA	few
TGTGCCAGCAATCGGTTCGACGGGGAGCAGTACTTC	CASNRFDGEQYF	TRBJ2-7	TRBV2	NA	few
TGTGCCAGCAGCCCATATGACAGGGTGAACACTGAAGCTTTCTTT	CASSPYDRVNTEAFF	TRBJ1-1	TRBV3-1	TRBD1	few
TGCGCCAGCAGCCAAGATACGTTCGACAGGGGTTCGAACACTGAAGCTTTCTTT	CASSQDTFDRGSNTEAFF	TRBJ1-1	TRBV4-1	TRBD1	NA
TGCAGCGTTGAAACAGGGCTTTCCTACGAGCAGTACTTC	CSVETGLSYEQYF	TRBJ2-7	TRBV29-1	NA	few
TGTGCCAGCAGTGAAAACGGCCCCGCGAACACCGGGGAGCTGTTTTTT	CASSENGPANTGELFF	TRBJ2-2	TRBV2	NA	many